This TCR beta chain was identified in a study of PD-L1 blockade in urothelial cancer. In the study overall: After treatment start, blood was analyzed at 3 weeks (second dose) and at 6 weeks. Each blood sample yielded a median of approximately 140,000 T cells.

Looked up from germline, CDR1 is SGDLS and CDR2 is YYNGEE. CDR3 length equals 15 residues. V was clipped by 0 bases and J by 5 bases; unmatched bases: 7. Study-level findings and limits: A below-median TCR clonality in blood before treatment predicted better survival.

Indicated time point: pretreatment peripheral blood. As regards this clone: Its antigen is unknown.

PCRs each included synthetic TCR analog templates spiked in. Here immunoSEQ multiplex PCR was the method, and the copy in TCRdb shows in-frame clones only, minus some. The sample has about 74,000 clones, roughly 90% seen once. The chain has TRBV9 and TRBJ2-5; 7 bases fit TRBD1. Specimen: PBMCs, collected around atezolizumab (anti-PD-L1) treatment. This sequence was found in a man in his 70s with urothelial cancer. The CDR3 sequence is CASSVGGGERETQYF. The CDR3, as DNA: TGTGCCAGCAGCGTAGGAGGGGGCGAGCGGGAGACCCAGTACTTC.